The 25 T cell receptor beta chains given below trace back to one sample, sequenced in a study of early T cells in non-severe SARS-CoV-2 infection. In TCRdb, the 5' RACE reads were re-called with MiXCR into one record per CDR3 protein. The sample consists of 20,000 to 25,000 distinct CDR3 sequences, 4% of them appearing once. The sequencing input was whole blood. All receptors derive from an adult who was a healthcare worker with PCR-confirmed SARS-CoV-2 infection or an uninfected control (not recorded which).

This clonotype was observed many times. CDR3 protein: CASSQRRGRVPGELFF. The CDR3 DNA is TGTGCCAGCAGCCAACGAAGGGGCCGGGTACCCGGGGAGCTGTTTTTT. The gene calls are TRBV3-1 and TRBJ2-2, with D perhaps matching TRBD1 (5 bases). The CDR3 sequence is 16 residues long. Per germline, CDR1 LGHDT and CDR2 YNNKEL (reference sequence). Trimming took off 2 bases at V and 6 bases at J, with 16 bases between the two ends. Combining the CDR3 with reference TRBV3-1 and TRBJ2-2 gives the whole variable domain DTAVSQTPKYLVTQMGNDKSIKCEQNLGHDTMYWYKQDSKKFLKIMFSYNNKELIINETVPNRFSPKSPDKAHLNLHINSLELGDSAVYFCASSQRRGRVPGELFFGEGSRLTVL.

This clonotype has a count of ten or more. The CDR3 DNA reads as TGCGCCAGCAGCTTGGATCCAGCCCCGGATCGAAGCGAGCAGTACTTC. It yields the protein CASSLDPAPDRSEQYF. The rearrangement uses TRBV5-1 and TRBJ2-7; D is uncertain. Germline values: CDR1 SGHRS, CDR2 YFSETQ. The CDR3 consists of 16 residues. With 0 bases removed from V and 6 bases from J, the gap between germline ends came to 19 bases.

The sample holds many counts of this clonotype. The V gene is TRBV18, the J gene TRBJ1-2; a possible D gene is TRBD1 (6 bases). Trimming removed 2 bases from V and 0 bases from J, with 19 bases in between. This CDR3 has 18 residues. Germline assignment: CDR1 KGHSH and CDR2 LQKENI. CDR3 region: CASSPGRTDLTSNYGYTF. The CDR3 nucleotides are TGTGCCAGCTCACCAGGGCGGACAGATCTTACTTCTAACTATGGCTACACCTTC.

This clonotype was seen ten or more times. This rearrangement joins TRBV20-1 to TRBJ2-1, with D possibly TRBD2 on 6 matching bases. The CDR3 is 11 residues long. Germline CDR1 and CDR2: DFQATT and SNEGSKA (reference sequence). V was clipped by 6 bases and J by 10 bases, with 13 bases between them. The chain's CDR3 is CSARLVREQFF. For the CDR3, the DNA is TGCAGTGCCCGACTAGTAAGGGAGCAGTTCTTC.

The DNA for the CDR3 is TGTGCCAGTAGTCCAGGAGGACAGACCTACGAGCAGTACTTC. The encoded protein is CASSPGGQTYEQYF. The gene calls are TRBV19 and TRBJ2-7; perhaps TRBD1 as D (6 bases). The CDR3 is 14 residues long. The V end lost 5 bases, the J end lost 2 bases, and 13 bases lay between the germline ends. Germline V CDR1 and CDR2: LNHDA, SQIVND (reference sequence).

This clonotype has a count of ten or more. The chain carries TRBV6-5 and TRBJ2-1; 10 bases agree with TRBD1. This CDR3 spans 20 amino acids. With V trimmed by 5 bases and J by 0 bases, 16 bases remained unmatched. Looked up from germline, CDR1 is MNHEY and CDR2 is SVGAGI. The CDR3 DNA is TGTGCCAGCAGTACCCGGCGGTCGACAGGGGGCTGGAGCTCCTACAATGAGCAGTTCTTC. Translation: CASSTRRSTGGWSSYNEQFF.

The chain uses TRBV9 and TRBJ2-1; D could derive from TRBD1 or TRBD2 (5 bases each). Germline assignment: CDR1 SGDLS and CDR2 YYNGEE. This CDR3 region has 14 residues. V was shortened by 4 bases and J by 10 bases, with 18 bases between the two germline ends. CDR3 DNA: TGTGCCAGCAGCTATGCCGGGACCCGAGAGGAGCAGTTCTTC. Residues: CASSYAGTREEQFF.

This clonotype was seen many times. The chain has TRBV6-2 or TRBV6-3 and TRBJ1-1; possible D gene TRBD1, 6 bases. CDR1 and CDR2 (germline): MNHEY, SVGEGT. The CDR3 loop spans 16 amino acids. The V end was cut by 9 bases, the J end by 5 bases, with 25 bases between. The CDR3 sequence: CASIDRTVVMGTEAFF. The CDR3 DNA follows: TGTGCCAGTATCGATAGGACAGTGGTGATGGGAACTGAAGCTTTCTTT.

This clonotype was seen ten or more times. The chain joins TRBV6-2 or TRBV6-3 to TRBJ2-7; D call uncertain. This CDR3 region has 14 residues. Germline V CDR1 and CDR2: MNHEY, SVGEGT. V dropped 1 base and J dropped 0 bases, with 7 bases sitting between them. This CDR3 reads CASSYLEGSYEQYF. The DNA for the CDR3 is TGTGCCAGCAGTTACTTAGAAGGCTCCTACGAGCAGTACTTC.

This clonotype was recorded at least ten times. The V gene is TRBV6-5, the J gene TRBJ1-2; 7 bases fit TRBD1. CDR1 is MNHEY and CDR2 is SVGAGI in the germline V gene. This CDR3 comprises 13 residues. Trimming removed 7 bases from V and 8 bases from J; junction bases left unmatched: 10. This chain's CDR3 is CASTPGGARGYTF. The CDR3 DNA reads TGTGCCAGCACCCCAGGGGGGGCTCGGGGCTACACCTTC.

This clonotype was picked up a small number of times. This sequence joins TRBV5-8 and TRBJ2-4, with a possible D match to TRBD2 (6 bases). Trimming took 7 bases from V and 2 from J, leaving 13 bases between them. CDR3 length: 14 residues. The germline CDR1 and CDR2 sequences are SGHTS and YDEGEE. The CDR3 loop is CASRAGGSKNIQYF. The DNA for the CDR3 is TGTGCCAGCCGGGCAGGAGGGTCCAAAAACATTCAGTACTTC. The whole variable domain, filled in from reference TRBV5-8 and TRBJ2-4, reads EAGVTQSPTHLIKTRGQQATLRCSPISGHTSVYWYQQALGLGLQFLLWYDEGEERNRGNFPPRFSGRQFPNYSSELNVNALELEDSALYLCASRAGGSKNIQYFGAGTRLSVL.

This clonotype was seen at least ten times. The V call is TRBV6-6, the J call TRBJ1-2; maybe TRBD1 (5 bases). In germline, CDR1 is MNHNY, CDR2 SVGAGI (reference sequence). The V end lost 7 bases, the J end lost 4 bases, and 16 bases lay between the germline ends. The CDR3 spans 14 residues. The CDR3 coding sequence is TGTGCCAGCACCCACGGGACGGACATCTATGGCTACACCTTC. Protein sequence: CASTHGTDIYGYTF.

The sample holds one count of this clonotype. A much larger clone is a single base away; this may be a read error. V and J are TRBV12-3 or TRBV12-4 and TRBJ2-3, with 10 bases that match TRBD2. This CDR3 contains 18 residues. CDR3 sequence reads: CSSSLAVAGGAARDTQYF. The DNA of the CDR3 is TGTTCCAGCAGTTTAGCGGTAGCGGGGGGAGCCGCCCGGGATACGCAGTATTTT.

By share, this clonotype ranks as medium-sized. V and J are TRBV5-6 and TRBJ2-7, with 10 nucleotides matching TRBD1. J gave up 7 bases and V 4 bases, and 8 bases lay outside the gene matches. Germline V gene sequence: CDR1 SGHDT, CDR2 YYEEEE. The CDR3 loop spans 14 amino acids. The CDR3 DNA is TGTGCCAGCAGCCCCCCCTTGGACAGGGGGGAGCAGTACTTC. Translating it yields CASSPPLDRGEQYF.

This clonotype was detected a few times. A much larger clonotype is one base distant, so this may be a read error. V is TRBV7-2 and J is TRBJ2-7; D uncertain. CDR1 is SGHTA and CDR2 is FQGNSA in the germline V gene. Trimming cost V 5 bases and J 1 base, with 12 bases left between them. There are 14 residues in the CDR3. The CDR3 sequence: CASSPAQRSYEQYF. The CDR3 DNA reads TGTGCCAGCAGCCCCGCCCAGAGATCCTACGAGCAGTACTTC.

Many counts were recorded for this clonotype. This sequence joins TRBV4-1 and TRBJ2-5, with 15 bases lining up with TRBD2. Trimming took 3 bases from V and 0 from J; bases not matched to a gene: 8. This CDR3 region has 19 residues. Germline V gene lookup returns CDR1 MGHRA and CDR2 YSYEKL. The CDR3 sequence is CASSHPGTSGGTDQETQYF. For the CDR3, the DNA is TGCGCCAGCAGCCACCCCGGGACTAGCGGGGGGACGGACCAAGAGACCCAGTACTTC.

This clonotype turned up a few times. CDR3 coding DNA: TGTGCCAGCAGCCAAATGAGGCGGCCGAACACTGAAGCTTTCTTT. The encoded protein is CASSQMRRPNTEAFF. The chain joins TRBV14 to TRBJ1-1; D gene uncertain. Between the trimmed V and J ends, which lost 2 bases and 1 base, there was a span of 11 bases. Germline V lookup: CDR1 SGHDN, CDR2 FVKESK. The CDR3 contains 15 residues.

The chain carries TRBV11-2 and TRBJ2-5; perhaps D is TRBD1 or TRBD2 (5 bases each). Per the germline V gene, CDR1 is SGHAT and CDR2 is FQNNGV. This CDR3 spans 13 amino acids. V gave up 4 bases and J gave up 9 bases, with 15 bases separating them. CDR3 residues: CASSYHRGAAQYF. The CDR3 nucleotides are TGTGCCAGCAGCTACCACCGAGGGGCGGCCCAGTACTTC.

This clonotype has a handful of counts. CDR3 nucleotide sequence: TGTGCTAGTGGTTTGGCAACTCTAAGGTGGGCCCCCTACACTGAAGCTTTCTTT. Its protein product is CASGLATLRWAPYTEAFF. J is TRBJ1-1 and V is TRBV12-5; D is ambiguous. V lost 1 base and J 3 bases, leaving 21 bases between the germline ends. This CDR3 is 18 amino acids long. Germline-derived CDR1 and CDR2 are LGHNT and FRNRAP.

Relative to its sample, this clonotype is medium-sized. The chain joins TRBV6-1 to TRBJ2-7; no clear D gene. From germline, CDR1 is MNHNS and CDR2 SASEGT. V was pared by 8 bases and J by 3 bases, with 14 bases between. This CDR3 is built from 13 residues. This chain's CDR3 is CASGKLQSYEQYF. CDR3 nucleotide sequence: TGTGCCAGCGGGAAACTGCAAAGCTACGAGCAGTACTTC.

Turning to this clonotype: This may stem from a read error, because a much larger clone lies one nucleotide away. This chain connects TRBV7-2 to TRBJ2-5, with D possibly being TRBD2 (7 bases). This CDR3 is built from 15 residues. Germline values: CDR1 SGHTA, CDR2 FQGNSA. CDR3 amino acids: CVSSASTSGGVTQYF. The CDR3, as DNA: TGTGTCAGCAGTGCTAGTACTTCGGGGGGCGTGACCCAGTACTTC.

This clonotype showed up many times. CDR3 in amino acids: CASTPPLGTDGYTF. In nucleotides, the CDR3 is TGTGCCAGCACCCCGCCACTCGGCACGGATGGCTACACCTTC. This chain uses TRBV7-9 with TRBJ1-2; unclear D gene. The CDR3 runs to 14 residues. The V end was cut by 7 bases, the J end by 6 bases, with 18 bases between. In germline, CDR1 is SEHNR, CDR2 FQNEAQ (reference sequence).

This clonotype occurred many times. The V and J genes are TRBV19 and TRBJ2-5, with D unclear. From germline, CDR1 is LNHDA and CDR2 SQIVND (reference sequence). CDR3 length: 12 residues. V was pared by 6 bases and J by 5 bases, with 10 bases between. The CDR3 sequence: CASRLSGETQYF. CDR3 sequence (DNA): TGTGCCAGTAGGCTGTCCGGCGAGACCCAGTACTTC.

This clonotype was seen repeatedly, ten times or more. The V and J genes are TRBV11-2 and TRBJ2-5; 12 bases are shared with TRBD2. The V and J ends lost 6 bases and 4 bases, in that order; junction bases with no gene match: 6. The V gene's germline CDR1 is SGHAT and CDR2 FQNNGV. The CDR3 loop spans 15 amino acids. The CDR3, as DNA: TGTGCCAGCAGTATCCTAGCGGGGGGGCGAGAGACCCAGTACTTC. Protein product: CASSILAGGRETQYF.

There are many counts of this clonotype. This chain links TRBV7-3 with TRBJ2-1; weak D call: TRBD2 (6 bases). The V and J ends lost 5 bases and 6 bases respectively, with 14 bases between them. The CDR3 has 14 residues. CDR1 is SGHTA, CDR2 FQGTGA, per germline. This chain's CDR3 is CASSRYLAPNEQFF. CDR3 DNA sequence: TGTGCCAGCAGCCGCTACCTAGCGCCCAATGAGCAGTTCTTC.